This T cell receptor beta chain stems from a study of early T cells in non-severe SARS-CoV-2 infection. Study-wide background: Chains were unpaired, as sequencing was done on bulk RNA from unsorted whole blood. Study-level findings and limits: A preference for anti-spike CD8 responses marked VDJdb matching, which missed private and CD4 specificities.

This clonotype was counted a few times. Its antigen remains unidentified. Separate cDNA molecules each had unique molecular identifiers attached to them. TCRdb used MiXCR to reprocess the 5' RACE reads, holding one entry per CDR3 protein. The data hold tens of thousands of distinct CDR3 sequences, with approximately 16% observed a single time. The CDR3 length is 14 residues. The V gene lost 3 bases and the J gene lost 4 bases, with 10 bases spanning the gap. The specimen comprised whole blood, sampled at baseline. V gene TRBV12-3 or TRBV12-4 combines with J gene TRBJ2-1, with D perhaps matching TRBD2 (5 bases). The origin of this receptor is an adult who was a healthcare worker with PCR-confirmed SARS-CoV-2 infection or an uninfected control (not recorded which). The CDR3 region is CASSLSSRYNEQFF. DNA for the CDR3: TGTGCCAGCAGTTTGTCTAGCCGATACAATGAGCAGTTCTTC.